This T cell receptor beta chain was observed in a study of T-cell reconstitution after alpha-beta-depleted transplantation in children. Study results and limitations: High day-60 TCRbeta diversity in some patients came from surviving recipient T cells and thymic progenitors. Reportedly, only several hundred clones from non-depleted graft cells drove alpha-beta T-cell counts at about two months. One year post-transplant, T-cell counts and diversity were largely derived from T cells produced anew.

The TCRbeta library incorporated unique molecular identifiers. TCRdb recomputed calls from the PCR reads with MiXCR, one row per CDR3 protein. The sample holds about 260,000 distinct CDR3 sequences, around 7.8% seen once. This clonotype appeared many times. What it binds is unknown. Germline V gene sequence: CDR1 SGDLS, CDR2 YYNGEE. V was clipped by 2 bases and J by 8 bases, with 8 bases between them. CDR3 size: 13 residues. The receptor was derived from a male patient younger than 18 who had a stem cell transplant for acute lymphoblastic leukemia, so the T cells may come from the graft donor. The rearrangement joins TRBV9 to TRBJ1-6, with no clear D. The sequences come from PBMCs, mostly from graft donor cells, collected 180 days after TCRalphabeta/CD19-depleted stem cell transplant. DNA for the CDR3: TGTGCCAGCAGCGTTGCGGTGGATTCACCCCTCCACTTT. Translation gives CASSVAVDSPLHF.